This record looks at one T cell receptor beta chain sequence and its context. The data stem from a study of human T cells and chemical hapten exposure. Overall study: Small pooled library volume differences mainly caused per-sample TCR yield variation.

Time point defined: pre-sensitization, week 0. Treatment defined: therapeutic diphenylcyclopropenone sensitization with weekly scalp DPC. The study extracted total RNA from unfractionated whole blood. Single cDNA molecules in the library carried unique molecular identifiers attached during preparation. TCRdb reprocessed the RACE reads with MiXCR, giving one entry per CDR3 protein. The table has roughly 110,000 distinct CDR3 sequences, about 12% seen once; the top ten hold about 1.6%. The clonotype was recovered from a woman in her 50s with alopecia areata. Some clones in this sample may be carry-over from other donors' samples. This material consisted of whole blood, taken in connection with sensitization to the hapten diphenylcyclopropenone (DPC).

The CDR3 nucleotides are TGCAGCGTTGAGGCAGGGGGCTACGAGCAGTACTTC. Encoded protein: CSVEAGGYEQYF. The chain has TRBV29-1 and TRBJ2-7, with 7 bases that match TRBD1. J gave up 3 bases and V 3 bases, and 2 bases lay outside the gene matches. The CDR3 is 12 residues long. Germline-derived CDR1 and CDR2 are SQVTM and ANQGSEA.